This is a list of T cell receptor beta chains from one sample in a study of shared clonotypes between healthy human individuals. The protocol was immunoSEQ multiplex PCR, while the TCRdb copy is restricted to in-frame clones and leaves out a portion. This sample has roughly 640,000 clones; roughly 97% occur once, and the top ten carry roughly 0.055%. Material for sequencing was naive CD4+ T cells sorted from blood. The receptors here all came from a woman in her twenties or thirties in good health. CDR3s include the opening cysteine and the closing phenylalanine or tryptophan. D genes are given only for firm matches. Some rows have no size entry. The others give once, few or many, or a class for an expanded clone.

D gene: NA; clone size: NA; J gene: TRBJ1-3; V gene: TRBV9; CDR3 DNA: TGTGCCAGCAGCGTCCGTCCGGCCTCTGGAAACACCATATATTTT; CDR3 protein: CASSVRPASGNTIYF
D gene: NA; clone size: NA; J gene: TRBJ1-1; V gene: TRBV5-1; CDR3 DNA: TGCGCCAGCAGCCTCGGGGCGGGCACTGAAGCTTTCTTT; CDR3 protein: CASSLGAGTEAFF
D gene: NA; clone size: NA; J gene: TRBJ1-1; V gene: TRBV6-5; CDR3 DNA: TGTGCCAGCAGTTACGGCCAGATGAACACTGAAGCTTTCTTT; CDR3 protein: CASSYGQMNTEAFF
D gene: NA; clone size: NA; J gene: TRBJ2-7; V gene: TRBV11-1; CDR3 DNA: TGTGCCAGCAGTCAAGCGGCCAGGGTTTTCGAGCAGTACTTC; CDR3 protein: CASSQAARVFEQYF
D gene: NA; clone size: NA; J gene: TRBJ1-2; V gene: TRBV4-1; CDR3 DNA: TGCGCCAGCAGCCCCACCGAGATAGCTAACTATGGCTACACCTTC; CDR3 protein: CASSPTEIANYGYTF
D gene: NA; clone size: NA; J gene: TRBJ2-4; V gene: TRBV19; CDR3 DNA: TGTGCCAGTAGTGCCCCTCTCAGTGGGATAGCCAAAAACATTCAGTACTTC; CDR3 protein: CASSAPLSGIAKNIQYF
D gene: NA; clone size: NA; J gene: TRBJ2-3; V gene: TRBV9; CDR3 DNA: TGTGCCAGCAGCGCGGAACAGGGATCTTTGATGGATACGCAGTATTTT; CDR3 protein: CASSAEQGSLMDTQYF
D gene: NA; clone size: NA; J gene: TRBJ2-7; V gene: TRBV4-1; CDR3 DNA: TGCGCCAGCAGCCAAAGCGACACGGGACCGCCGTACGACGAGCAGTACTTC; CDR3 protein: CASSQSDTGPPYDEQYF
D gene: NA; clone size: NA; J gene: TRBJ2-5; V gene: TRBV2; CDR3 DNA: TGTGCCAGCAGTGTAGAACAGATCCAAGAGACCCAGTACTTC; CDR3 protein: CASSVEQIQETQYF
D gene: TRBD1; clone size: NA; J gene: TRBJ2-7; V gene: TRBV27; CDR3 DNA: TGTGCCAGCAGTCCGACCGGGACAGCCCCCTACGAGCAGTACTTC; CDR3 protein: CASSPTGTAPYEQYF
D gene: TRBD1; clone size: once; J gene: TRBJ2-7; V gene: TRBV10-1; CDR3 DNA: TGCGCCAGCGGTCGGACAGGGATAGCCTACGAGCAGTACTTC; CDR3 protein: CASGRTGIAYEQYF
D gene: NA; clone size: once; J gene: TRBJ1-2; V gene: TRBV5-1; CDR3 DNA: TGCGCCAGCAGCCCGACGCTAGGCCAGACTAACTATGGCTACACCTTC; CDR3 protein: CASSPTLGQTNYGYTF
D gene: NA; clone size: NA; J gene: TRBJ1-1; V gene: TRBV10-3; CDR3 DNA: TGTGCCATCAGTGAGTCAGGGGATACGGAAGCTTTCTTT; CDR3 protein: CAISESGDTEAFF
D gene: TRBD1; clone size: NA; J gene: TRBJ1-4; V gene: TRBV7-9; CDR3 DNA: TGTGCCAGCAGCTTACAGGGGGGCAATGAAAAACTGTTTTTT; CDR3 protein: CASSLQGGNEKLFF
D gene: TRBD2; clone size: NA; J gene: TRBJ2-1; V gene: TRBV28; CDR3 DNA: TGTGCCAGCAGTCTCTGGCGGGGGGACAATGAGCAGTTCTTC; CDR3 protein: CASSLWRGDNEQFF
D gene: TRBD1; clone size: NA; J gene: TRBJ1-3; V gene: TRBV13; CDR3 DNA: TGTGCCAGCAGCCCCGGGACAGGGAGAAACACCATATATTTT; CDR3 protein: CASSPGTGRNTIYF
D gene: TRBD2; clone size: NA; J gene: TRBJ2-2; V gene: TRBV19; CDR3 DNA: TGTGCCAGTAGTATGCGGGAGCGCAGCACCGGGGAGCTGTTTTTT; CDR3 protein: CASSMRERSTGELFF
D gene: NA; clone size: NA; J gene: TRBJ1-2; V gene: TRBV28; CDR3 DNA: TGTGCCAGCGGTTTCCAGGACTATGGCTACACCTTC; CDR3 protein: CASGFQDYGYTF
D gene: NA; clone size: NA; J gene: TRBJ2-1; V gene: TRBV2; CDR3 DNA: TGTGCCAGCAGGTTTAGTTCCACGTACAATGAGCAGTTCTTC; CDR3 protein: CASRFSSTYNEQFF
D gene: NA; clone size: once; J gene: TRBJ2-7; V gene: TRBV5-1; CDR3 DNA: TGCGCCAGCAGCTTGGGAGCTGAGGGGAGATTGGACGAGCAGTACTTC; CDR3 protein: CASSLGAEGRLDEQYF
D gene: NA; clone size: NA; J gene: TRBJ2-3; V gene: TRBV5-1; CDR3 DNA: TGCGCCAGCCGGGACTCCAGAACCTCCACAGATACGCAGTATTTT; CDR3 protein: CASRDSRTSTDTQYF
D gene: TRBD2; clone size: NA; J gene: TRBJ2-7; V gene: TRBV4-2; CDR3 DNA: TGTGCCAGCAGCCAATTGGTGACTAGCGGGAGCTGGGTTTACGAGCAGTACTTC; CDR3 protein: CASSQLVTSGSWVYEQYF
D gene: NA; clone size: NA; J gene: TRBJ2-1; V gene: TRBV11-2; CDR3 DNA: TGTGCCAGCAGCTTAGGGCGGGGTCTTTACAATGAGCAGTTCTTC; CDR3 protein: CASSLGRGLYNEQFF
D gene: NA; clone size: NA; J gene: TRBJ2-7; V gene: TRBV6-5; CDR3 DNA: TGTGCCAGCAAGGAACAGGGAAGCTCCTACGAGCAGTACTTC; CDR3 protein: CASKEQGSSYEQYF
D gene: NA; clone size: once; J gene: TRBJ1-5; V gene: TRBV10-3; CDR3 DNA: TGTGCCGGCAGGGGACCTAGCAATCAGCCCCAGCATTTT; CDR3 protein: CAGRGPSNQPQHF
D gene: NA; clone size: NA; J gene: TRBJ1-2; V gene: TRBV29-1; CDR3 DNA: TGCAGCGCCGTGTTTGGGCAAGGACGCACCTTC; CDR3 protein: CSAVFGQGRTF
D gene: NA; clone size: NA; J gene: TRBJ1-3; V gene: TRBV2; CDR3 DNA: TGTGCCAGCAGTGGGGTGACGGCATCTGGAAACACCATATATTTT; CDR3 protein: CASSGVTASGNTIYF
D gene: NA; clone size: NA; J gene: TRBJ1-4; V gene: TRBV5-4; CDR3 DNA: TGTGCCAGCAGCTTGGTCGGCAGTTTGAATGAAAAACTGTTTTTT; CDR3 protein: CASSLVGSLNEKLFF
D gene: NA; clone size: NA; J gene: TRBJ2-7; V gene: TRBV6-5; CDR3 DNA: TGTGCCAGCAGCCAAGCGCGGGACTACGAGCAGTACTTC; CDR3 protein: CASSQARDYEQYF
D gene: NA; clone size: NA; J gene: TRBJ2-5; V gene: TRBV5-6; CDR3 DNA: TGTGCCAGCAGCGCGGGACCTAAAGAGACCCAGTACTTC; CDR3 protein: CASSAGPKETQYF
D gene: NA; clone size: NA; J gene: TRBJ2-7; V gene: TRBV21-1; CDR3 DNA: TGTGCCAGCAGCCAAACCTATTACGAGCAGTACTTC; CDR3 protein: CASSQTYYEQYF
D gene: TRBD1; clone size: NA; J gene: TRBJ1-2; V gene: TRBV28; CDR3 DNA: TGTGCCAGCAGTCTCGACAGGGGACAGTATGGCTACACCTTC; CDR3 protein: CASSLDRGQYGYTF
D gene: TRBD1; clone size: NA; J gene: TRBJ1-1; V gene: TRBV6-5; CDR3 DNA: TGTGCCAGCAGTGCCCATCAGGGGGCGGGTACTGAAGCTTTCTTT; CDR3 protein: CASSAHQGAGTEAFF
D gene: NA; clone size: NA; J gene: TRBJ2-7; V gene: TRBV7-8; CDR3 DNA: TGTGCCAGCAGAGTACAGGCGAACTCCCACTACGAGCAGTACTTC; CDR3 protein: CASRVQANSHYEQYF
D gene: NA; clone size: NA; J gene: TRBJ1-1; V gene: TRBV30; CDR3 DNA: TGTGCCTGGAGTCCAAGGGGGGGTAACACTGAAGCTTTCTTT; CDR3 protein: CAWSPRGGNTEAFF
D gene: NA; clone size: once; J gene: TRBJ1-3; V gene: TRBV2; CDR3 DNA: TGTGCCAGCAGTGACCTGCTACCTGGAAACACCATATATTTT; CDR3 protein: CASSDLLPGNTIYF
D gene: NA; clone size: NA; J gene: TRBJ2-7; V gene: TRBV6-5; CDR3 DNA: TGTGCCAGCTCTTGGGGTGTGGGCTCCTACGAGCAGTACTTC; CDR3 protein: CASSWGVGSYEQYF
D gene: NA; clone size: NA; J gene: TRBJ1-3; V gene: TRBV11-2; CDR3 DNA: TGTGCCAGCAGCTTAGAACAGGTCTCTGGAAACACCATATATTTT; CDR3 protein: CASSLEQVSGNTIYF
D gene: NA; clone size: NA; J gene: TRBJ2-3; V gene: TRBV6-4; CDR3 DNA: TGTGCCAGCAGTGACCTCCCGGCAGATACGCAGTATTTT; CDR3 protein: CASSDLPADTQYF
D gene: TRBD1; clone size: once; J gene: TRBJ2-7; V gene: TRBV28; CDR3 DNA: TGTGCCAGCAGTTCGCCGGGACAGGGGGCCGACGAGCAGTACTTC; CDR3 protein: CASSSPGQGADEQYF
D gene: NA; clone size: NA; J gene: TRBJ2-3; V gene: TRBV28; CDR3 DNA: TGTGCCAGCAGTTCAAACCCGTCTAGCACAGATACGCAGTATTTT; CDR3 protein: CASSSNPSSTDTQYF
D gene: TRBD1; clone size: NA; J gene: TRBJ1-2; V gene: TRBV28; CDR3 DNA: TGTGCCAGCAGTTTACTACAGGGGGCTTGGACCTTC; CDR3 protein: CASSLLQGAWTF
D gene: NA; clone size: NA; J gene: TRBJ2-1; V gene: TRBV30; CDR3 DNA: TGTGCCTGGACGAGGACGGGAGACTACAATGAGCAGTTCTTC; CDR3 protein: CAWTRTGDYNEQFF
D gene: TRBD1; clone size: NA; J gene: TRBJ2-2; V gene: TRBV27; CDR3 DNA: TGTGCCAGCAGTTTATCGAGGGGGCGGACCGGGGAGCTGTTTTTT; CDR3 protein: CASSLSRGRTGELFF
D gene: NA; clone size: NA; J gene: TRBJ2-3; V gene: TRBV9; CDR3 DNA: TGTGCCAGCAGCGTAGACCTAGGAATTAGCACAGATACGCAGTATTTT; CDR3 protein: CASSVDLGISTDTQYF
D gene: TRBD1; clone size: NA; J gene: TRBJ2-1; V gene: TRBV29-1; CDR3 DNA: TGCAGCGCACCGGGACAGGGGGCCTACAATGAGCAGTTCTTC; CDR3 protein: CSAPGQGAYNEQFF
D gene: NA; clone size: NA; J gene: TRBJ2-1; V gene: TRBV6-6; CDR3 DNA: TGTGCCAGCATTGGGGGTCCGGCTTCTTGGGATGAGCAGTTCTTC; CDR3 protein: CASIGGPASWDEQFF
D gene: NA; clone size: NA; J gene: TRBJ2-1; V gene: TRBV27; CDR3 DNA: TGTGCCAGCAGTTTTGAAGGCCGGGGTATCAACAATGAGCAGTTCTTC; CDR3 protein: CASSFEGRGINNEQFF
D gene: NA; clone size: NA; J gene: TRBJ1-5; V gene: TRBV2; CDR3 DNA: TGTGCCAGCAGTGAGATGGGGCCTGGGCAGCCCCAGCATTTT; CDR3 protein: CASSEMGPGQPQHF
D gene: NA; clone size: NA; J gene: TRBJ2-3; V gene: TRBV6-6; CDR3 DNA: TGTGCCAGCCAGGGGCTAGGCACAGATACGCAGTATTTT; CDR3 protein: CASQGLGTDTQYF
D gene: NA; clone size: NA; J gene: TRBJ1-5; V gene: TRBV7-6; CDR3 DNA: TGTGCCAGCAGCTTAGGTCGGACGAATCAGCCCCAGCATTTT; CDR3 protein: CASSLGRTNQPQHF
D gene: NA; clone size: NA; J gene: TRBJ2-2; V gene: TRBV18; CDR3 DNA: TGTGCCAGCTCACCGGGGGAAACGACCACCGGGGAGCTGTTTTTT; CDR3 protein: CASSPGETTTGELFF
D gene: NA; clone size: NA; J gene: TRBJ2-7; V gene: TRBV5-4; CDR3 DNA: TGTGCCAGCAGCTTTCTAGCGAGAACGGACGAGCAGTACTTC; CDR3 protein: CASSFLARTDEQYF
D gene: NA; clone size: NA; J gene: TRBJ1-1; V gene: TRBV2; CDR3 DNA: TGTGCCAGCAGTGGAGGGGTTGGGAAAGGGACAAGTCAAATGAACACTGAAGCTTTCTTT; CDR3 protein: CASSGGVGKGTSQMNTEAFF
D gene: NA; clone size: NA; J gene: TRBJ2-1; V gene: TRBV15; CDR3 DNA: TGTGCCACCAGCGGTAAGGGCGGGTTGGCCTACAATGAGCAGTTCTTC; CDR3 protein: CATSGKGGLAYNEQFF
D gene: NA; clone size: NA; J gene: TRBJ2-2; V gene: TRBV5-5; CDR3 DNA: TGTGCCAGCAGCTTTCCAGGGGCCGGGGAGCTGTTTTTT; CDR3 protein: CASSFPGAGELFF
D gene: TRBD1; clone size: NA; J gene: TRBJ1-1; V gene: TRBV7-9; CDR3 DNA: TGTGCCAGCAGCCGTACGCCCATAATGACAGGGGGATTCACTGAAGCTTTCTTT; CDR3 protein: CASSRTPIMTGGFTEAFF
D gene: TRBD2; clone size: NA; J gene: TRBJ2-3; V gene: TRBV19; CDR3 DNA: TGTGCCAGTAGTCCGGGACTACGGACTAGCGGGCGGGCTGTTGATTCTGGCACAGATACGCAGTATTTT; CDR3 protein: CASSPGLRTSGRAVDSGTDTQYF